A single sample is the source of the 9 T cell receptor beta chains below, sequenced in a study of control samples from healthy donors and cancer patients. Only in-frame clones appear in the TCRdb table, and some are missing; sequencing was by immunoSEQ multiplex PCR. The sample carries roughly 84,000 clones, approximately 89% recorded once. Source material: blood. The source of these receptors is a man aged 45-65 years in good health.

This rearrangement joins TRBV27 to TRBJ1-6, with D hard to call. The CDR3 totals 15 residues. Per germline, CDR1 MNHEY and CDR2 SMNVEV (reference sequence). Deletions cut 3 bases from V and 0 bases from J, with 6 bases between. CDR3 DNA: TGTGCCAGCAGTTTTGGCGGCTCCTATAATTCACCCCTCCACTTT. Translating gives CASSFGGSYNSPLHF.

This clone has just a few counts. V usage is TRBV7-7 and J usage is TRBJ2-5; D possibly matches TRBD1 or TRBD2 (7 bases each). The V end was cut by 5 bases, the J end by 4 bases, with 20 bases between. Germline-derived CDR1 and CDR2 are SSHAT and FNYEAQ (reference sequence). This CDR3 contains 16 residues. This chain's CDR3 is CASSIDREGGRETQYF. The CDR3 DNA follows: TGTGCCAGCAGCATTGACAGGGAGGGAGGGCGAGAGACCCAGTACTTC.

CDR3 residues: CASRYRGKYEQYF. The DNA of the CDR3 is TGTGCCAGCAGGTACAGGGGAAAGTACGAGCAGTACTTC. The V and J genes are TRBV6-2 or TRBV6-3 and TRBJ2-7; the match to TRBD1 covers 7 bases. The CDR3 loop spans 13 amino acids. Germline V gene lookup returns CDR1 MNHEY and CDR2 SVGEGT. Losses at the gene ends were 6 bases for V and 4 bases for J; bases not matched to a gene: 6.

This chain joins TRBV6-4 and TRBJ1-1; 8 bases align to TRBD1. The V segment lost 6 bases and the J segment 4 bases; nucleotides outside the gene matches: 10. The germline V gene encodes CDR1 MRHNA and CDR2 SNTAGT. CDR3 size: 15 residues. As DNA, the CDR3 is TGTGCCAGCAGGAGACAGGGGCTCAGGGGCACTGAAGCTTTCTTT. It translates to CASRRQGLRGTEAFF.

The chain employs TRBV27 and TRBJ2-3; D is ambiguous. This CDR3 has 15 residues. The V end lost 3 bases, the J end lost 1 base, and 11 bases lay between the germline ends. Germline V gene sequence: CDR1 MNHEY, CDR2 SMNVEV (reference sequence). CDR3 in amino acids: CASSFGRAGTDTQYF. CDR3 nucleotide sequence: TGTGCCAGCAGTTTTGGACGGGCGGGCACAGATACGCAGTATTTT.

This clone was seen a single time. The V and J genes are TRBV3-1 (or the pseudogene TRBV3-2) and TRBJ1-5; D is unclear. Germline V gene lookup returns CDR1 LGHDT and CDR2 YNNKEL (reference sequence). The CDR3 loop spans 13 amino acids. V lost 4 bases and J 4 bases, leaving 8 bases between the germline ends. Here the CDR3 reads CASSLVNNQPQHF. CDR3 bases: TGTGCCAGCAGCCTGGTTAATAATCAGCCCCAGCATTTT.

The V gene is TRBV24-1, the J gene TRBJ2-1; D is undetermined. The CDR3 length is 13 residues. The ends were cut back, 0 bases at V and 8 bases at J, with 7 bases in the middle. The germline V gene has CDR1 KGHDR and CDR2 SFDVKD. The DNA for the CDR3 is TGTGCCACCAGTGATTTGAAGGGCGATGAGCAGTTCTTC. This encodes CATSDLKGDEQFF.

CDR3 in amino acids: CASSYRGAINTQYF. The DNA for the CDR3 is TGTGCCAGCAGTTACCGGGGAGCGATAAATACGCAGTATTTT. The chain combines TRBV6-5 with TRBJ2-3; TRBD2 might be the D (5 bases). CDR1 is MNHEY and CDR2 is SVGAGI in the germline V gene. Between the trimmed V and J ends, which lost 2 bases and 7 bases, there was a span of 13 bases. The CDR3 loop spans 14 amino acids.

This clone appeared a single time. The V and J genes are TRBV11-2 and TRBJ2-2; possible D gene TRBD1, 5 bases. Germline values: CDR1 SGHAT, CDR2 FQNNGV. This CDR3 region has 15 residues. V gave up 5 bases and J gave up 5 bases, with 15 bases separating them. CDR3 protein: CASSPARQRTGELFF. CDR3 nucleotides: TGTGCCAGCAGCCCCGCAAGACAGAGGACCGGGGAGCTGTTTTTT.